These T cell receptor beta chains were read from a single sample in a study of shared clonotypes between healthy human individuals. This table comes from immunoSEQ multiplex PCR, and its TCRdb copy is limited to in-frame clones, with some not included. This repertoire shows hundreds of thousands of clones, roughly 70% found once; its top ten account for more than 1.5%. The sequenced material came from memory CD4+ T cells sorted from blood. Receptors were obtained from a woman aged 30 to 39 in good health. CDR3s leave out the opening cysteine and the closing phenylalanine or tryptophan. Clone size is shown for a subset of rows, as once, few, many or a class of expanded clone.

J gene,V gene,clone size,CDR3 protein
TRBJ1-3,TRBV27,NA,ASSPSGGNTIY
TRBJ2-7,TRBV10-3,NA,AIRIADGRNEQY
TRBJ2-7,TRBV5-4,NA,ASSLIGAYEQY
TRBJ2-5,TRBV6-6,NA,ASSREETQY
TRBJ1-1,TRBV28,NA,ATKKRVAF
TRBJ2-2,TRBV5-4,NA,ASSFEGLDTGELF
TRBJ1-3,TRBV2,once,ASSGGQISGNTIY
TRBJ2-7,TRBV28,NA,ASSSIKGLAGAEDEQY
TRBJ1-5,TRBV21-1,NA,ASSRTGKEGQPQH
TRBJ1-5,TRBV7-2,few,ASSYDRGNQPQH
TRBJ1-4,TRBV5-1,NA,ASSFYGYNEKLF
TRBJ2-3,TRBV27,NA,ASSSHGETDTQY
TRBJ2-7,TRBV7-2,NA,ASSRPLAGEFYEQY
TRBJ1-2,TRBV5-6,few,ASSDLGDRAGYT
TRBJ1-1,TRBV2,few,ASRGFKGAF
TRBJ1-5,TRBV7-2,NA,ASSFYREDQPQH
TRBJ2-7,TRBV5-4,few,ASSPPTGIDEQY
TRBJ2-7,TRBV13,few,ASSVRRGLNYEQY
TRBJ2-1,TRBV7-8,few,ASSPGTTFYNEQF